This T cell receptor beta chain was documented in a study of blood T cell repertoires in COVID-19. About the study: Samples of COVID-19 (acute and convalescent) were obtained from the United States, Italy and Spain. Sample material is recorded as cDNA or gDNA derived from T cells, B-cell-depleted T cells, or PBMCs.

Under the authors' procedure: Nucleated cell number was recorded as an estimate derived from reference gene primer amplification. Profiling relied on immunoSEQ multiplex PCR, and the TCRdb table lists in-frame clones only, not all of them. D and trimming were read from the DNA, whereas the V and J calls and clone size are those reported in that table. The profile covers roughly 140,000 clones, with 75% to 90% appearing a single time and around 3.3% taken by the ten largest. This clone was seen more than once but under ten times. The CDR3 runs 12 residues. Per germline, CDR1 ENHRY and CDR2 SYGVKD. Trimming cost V 8 bases and J 2 bases, with 10 bases left between them.

This receptor was obtained from a woman in her sixties with active COVID-19. What was sequenced was peripheral blood. The chain couples TRBV10-3 to TRBJ2-7; the D gene is possibly TRBD1 (6 bases). The CDR3, as DNA: TGTGCCATCGGGGCAGGGGCCTACGAGCAGTACTTC. This translates into CAIGAGAYEQYF.